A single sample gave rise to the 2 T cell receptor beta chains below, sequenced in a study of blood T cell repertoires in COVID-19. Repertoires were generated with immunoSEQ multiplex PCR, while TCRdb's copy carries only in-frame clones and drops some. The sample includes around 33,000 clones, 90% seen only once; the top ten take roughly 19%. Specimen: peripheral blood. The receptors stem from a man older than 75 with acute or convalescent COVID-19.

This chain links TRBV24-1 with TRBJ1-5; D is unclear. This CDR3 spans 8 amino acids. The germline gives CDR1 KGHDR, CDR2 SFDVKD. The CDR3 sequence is CTGQPQHF. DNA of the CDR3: TGTACTGGTCAGCCCCAGCATTTT.

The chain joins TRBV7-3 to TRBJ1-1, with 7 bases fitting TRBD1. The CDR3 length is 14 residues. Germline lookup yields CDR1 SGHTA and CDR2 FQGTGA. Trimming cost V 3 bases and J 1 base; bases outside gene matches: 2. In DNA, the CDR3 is TGTGCCAGCAGCTTCAGGGGGTCGAACACTGAAGCTTTCTTT. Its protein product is CASSFRGSNTEAFF. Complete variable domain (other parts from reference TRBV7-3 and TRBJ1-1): GAGVSQTPSNKVTEKGKYVELRCDPISGHTALYWYRQSLGQGPEFLIYFQGTGAADDSGLPNDRFFAVRPEGSVSTLKIQRTERGDSAVYLCASSFRGSNTEAFFGQGTRLTVV.